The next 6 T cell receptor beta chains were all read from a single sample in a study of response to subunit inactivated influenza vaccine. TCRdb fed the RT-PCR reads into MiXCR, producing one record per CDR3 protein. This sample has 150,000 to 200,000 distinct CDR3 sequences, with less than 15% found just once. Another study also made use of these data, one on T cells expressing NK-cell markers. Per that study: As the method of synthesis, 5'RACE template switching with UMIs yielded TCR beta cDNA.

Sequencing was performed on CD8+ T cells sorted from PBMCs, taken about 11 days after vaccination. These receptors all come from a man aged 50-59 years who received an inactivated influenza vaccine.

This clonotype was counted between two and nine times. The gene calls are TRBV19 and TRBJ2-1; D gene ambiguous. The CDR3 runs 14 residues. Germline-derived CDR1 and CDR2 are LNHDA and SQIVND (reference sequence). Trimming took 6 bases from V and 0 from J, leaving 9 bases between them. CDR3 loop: CASSDLNSYNEQFF. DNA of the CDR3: TGTGCCAGTAGCGACCTGAACTCCTACAATGAGCAGTTCTTC.

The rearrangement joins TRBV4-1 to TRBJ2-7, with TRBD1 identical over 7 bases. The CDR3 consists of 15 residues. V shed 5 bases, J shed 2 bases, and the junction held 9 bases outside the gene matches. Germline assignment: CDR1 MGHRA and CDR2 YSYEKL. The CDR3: CASSIRTGMPYEQYF. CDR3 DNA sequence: TGCGCCAGCAGCATTCGGACAGGAATGCCCTACGAGCAGTACTTC.

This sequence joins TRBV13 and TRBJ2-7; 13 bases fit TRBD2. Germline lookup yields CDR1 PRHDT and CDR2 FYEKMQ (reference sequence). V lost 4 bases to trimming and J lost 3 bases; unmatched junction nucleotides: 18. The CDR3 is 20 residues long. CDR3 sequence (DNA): TGTGCCAGCAGCTCGGACCGACTAGCGGGGGGCCCCGGGTCTTACTACGAGCAGTACTTC. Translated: CASSSDRLAGGPGSYYEQYF.

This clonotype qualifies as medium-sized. CDR3 amino acids: CSAETGMNTEAFF. As DNA, the CDR3 is TGCAGCGCCGAGACAGGAATGAACACTGAAGCTTTCTTT. The V call is TRBV29-1, the J call TRBJ1-1; tentative D call: TRBD1 (6 bases). Germline V gene sequence: CDR1 SQVTM, CDR2 ANQGSEA. The CDR3 spans 13 residues. Trimming pared 7 bases from V and 0 bases from J, leaving 12 bases between.

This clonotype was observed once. CDR3 loop: CASSPGLLCKFF. Here the CDR3 DNA reads TGTGCCAGCAGCCCTGGACTCCTTTGCAAGTTCTTC. The chain combines TRBV5-4 with TRBJ2-1; tentatively, D is TRBD2 (5 bases). The CDR3 covers 12 residues. Germline CDR1 is SGHNT and CDR2 is YYREEE (reference sequence). Trimming pared 4 bases from V and 14 bases from J, leaving 16 bases between.

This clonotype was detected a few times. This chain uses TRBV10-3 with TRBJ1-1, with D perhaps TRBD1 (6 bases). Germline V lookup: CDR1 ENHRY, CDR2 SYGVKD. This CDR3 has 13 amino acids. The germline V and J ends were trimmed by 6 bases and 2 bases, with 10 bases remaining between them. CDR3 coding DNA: TGTGCCATCAGCCAGGACAGAAACACTGAAGCTTTCTTT. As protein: CAISQDRNTEAFF.